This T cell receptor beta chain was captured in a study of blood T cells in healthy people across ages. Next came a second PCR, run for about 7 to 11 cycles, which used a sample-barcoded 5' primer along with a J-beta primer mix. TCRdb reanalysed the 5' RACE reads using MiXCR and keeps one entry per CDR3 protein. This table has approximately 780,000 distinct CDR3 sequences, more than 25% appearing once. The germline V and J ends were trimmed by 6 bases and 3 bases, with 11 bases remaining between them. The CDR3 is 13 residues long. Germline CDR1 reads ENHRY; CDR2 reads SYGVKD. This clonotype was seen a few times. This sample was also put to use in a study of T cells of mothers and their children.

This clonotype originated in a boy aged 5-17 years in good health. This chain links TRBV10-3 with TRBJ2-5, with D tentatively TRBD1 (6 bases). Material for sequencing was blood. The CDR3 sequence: CAIRSQGKETQYF. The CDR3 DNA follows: TGTGCCATCAGGTCCCAGGGGAAAGAGACCCAGTACTTC.